The next 31 T cell receptor beta chains were all read from a single sample in a study of cytomegalovirus exposure and HLA in healthy donors. The primer mix had 60 Vbeta and 13 Jbeta primers. The repertoire was sequenced with immunoSEQ multiplex PCR; TCRdb's copy has only in-frame clones and lacks some. The data contain 100,000 to 150,000 clones, roughly 75% of them singletons. Sequencing was carried out using PBMCs. Source of these receptors: a female donor in good health and CMV-seronegative.

This chain joins TRBV9 and TRBJ2-7; D unresolved. Trimming removed 0 bases at V and 1 base at J, with 11 bases between. Germline lookup yields CDR1 SGDLS and CDR2 YYNGEE. CDR3 size: 15 residues. CDR3 bases: TGTGCCAGCAGCGTAGCTACCGACTCATCCTACGAGCAGTACTTC. Translating it yields CASSVATDSSYEQYF.

Written as DNA, the CDR3 is TGTGCCAGTAGTATAATGCTAACTCATACTAGCAATCAGCCCCAGCATTTT. Translated: CASSIMLTHTSNQPQHF. The rearrangement uses TRBV19 and TRBJ1-5; no clear D. The CDR3 loop spans 17 amino acids. Trimming shortened V by 2 bases and J by 0 bases, and 14 bases separated the two germline ends. Looked up from germline, CDR1 is LNHDA and CDR2 is SQIVND (reference sequence). Complete variable domain (other parts from reference TRBV19 and TRBJ1-5): DGGITQSPKYLFRKEGQNVTLSCEQNLNHDAMYWYRQDPGQGLRLIYYSQIVNDFQKGDIAEGYSVSREKKESFPLTVTSAQKNPTAFYLCASSIMLTHTSNQPQHFGDGTRLSIL.

The rearrangement uses TRBV27 and TRBJ2-3, with 7 bases matching TRBD1. The CDR3 is made up of 15 amino acids. Per germline, CDR1 MNHEY and CDR2 SMNVEV (reference sequence). V shed 7 bases, J shed 0 bases, and the junction held 7 bases outside the gene matches. The CDR3 sequence: CASTPDRVSTDTQYF. The CDR3 DNA follows: TGTGCCAGCACCCCAGACAGGGTGAGCACAGATACGCAGTATTTT.

This clone occurred a few times. The genes are TRBV5-6 and TRBJ2-3; D is perhaps TRBD2 (6 bases). The CDR3 totals 15 residues. Trimming stripped 2 bases from V and 4 bases from J, with 14 bases between. Germline loops: CDR1 SGHDT, CDR2 YYEEEE. This CDR3 is CASSLYGSTSDTQYF. The CDR3 DNA is TGTGCCAGCAGCTTATACGGGAGCACCTCAGATACGCAGTATTTT.

In nucleotides, the CDR3 is TGTGCCAGCAGCGCCACCTACTCTGGAAACACCATATATTTT. Protein sequence: CASSATYSGNTIYF. The chain is built from TRBV9 and TRBJ1-3; D is unresolved. The CDR3 has 14 residues. Deletions cut 3 bases from V and 0 bases from J, with 7 bases between. CDR1 is SGDLS, CDR2 YYNGEE, per germline.

V and J are TRBV29-1 and TRBJ2-4; D uncertain. The CDR3 totals 13 residues. CDR1 is SQVTM and CDR2 is ANQGSEA in the germline V gene. V was clipped by 3 bases and J by 6 bases, with 12 bases between them. CDR3 sequence: CSVDHGQANIQYF. The CDR3 DNA reads TGCAGCGTTGACCATGGGCAGGCAAACATTCAGTACTTC.

The CDR3 is CASSDGYTQYF. CDR3 DNA sequence: TGTGCCAGCAGTGACGGGTATACGCAGTATTTT. This chain links TRBV2 with TRBJ2-3; D not certain. CDR3 length equals 11 residues. V was pared by 3 bases and J by 7 bases, with 5 bases between. Germline CDR1 reads SNHLY; CDR2 reads FYNNEI. Full variable domain (missing parts from reference TRBV2 and TRBJ2-3): EPEVTQTPSHQVTQMGQEVILRCVPISNHLYFYWYRQILGQKVEFLVSFYNNEISEKSEIFDDQFSVERPDGSNFTLKIRSTKLEDSAMYFCASSDGYTQYFGPGTRLTVL.

The rearrangement joins TRBV5-6 to TRBJ1-5, with a weak D call TRBD1 (6 bases). This CDR3 region has 13 residues. Deletions cut 3 bases from V and 7 bases from J, with 11 bases between. Germline V gene data show CDR1 as SGHDT and CDR2 as YYEEEE. DNA for the CDR3: TGTGCCAGCAGCTGGGGGGGGCGGCAGCCCCAGCATTTT. Translated, it gives CASSWGGRQPQHF.

The J gene is TRBJ1-4, the V gene TRBV10-1; 7 nucleotides agree with TRBD1. V lost 4 bases to trimming and J lost 0 bases; unmatched junction nucleotides: 2. CDR1 is WNHNN and CDR2 is SYGVQD in the germline V gene (reference sequence). The CDR3 is 15 amino acids. CDR3 protein: CASSAGTATNEKLFF. The CDR3 DNA reads TGCGCCAGCAGTGCCGGGACAGCAACTAATGAAAAACTGTTTTTT.

The chain has TRBV11-2 and TRBJ2-2; a weak D match, TRBD2 (5 bases). Per the germline V gene, CDR1 is SGHAT and CDR2 is FQNNGV. The CDR3 is 12 residues long. V lost 5 bases and J 7 bases, leaving 8 bases between the germline ends. This CDR3 is CASSGLGGELFF. The CDR3 DNA sequence: TGTGCCAGCAGCGGACTCGGCGGGGAGCTGTTTTTT.

This chain links TRBV2 with TRBJ2-7, with 10 bases lining up with TRBD2. Germline V gene data show CDR1 as SNHLY and CDR2 as FYNNEI. The trim removed 5 bases at V and 6 bases at J, leaving 10 bases unmatched. CDR3 size: 15 residues. The CDR3 nucleotides are TGTGCCAGCAGTACCCTGAGCGGGGGGGCGGGCGAGCAGTACTTC. It translates to CASSTLSGGAGEQYF.

Notes on this clone: Compared with germline, one end of the junction differs, possibly owing to a read error. V and J are TRBV11-2 and TRBJ2-7, with D tentatively TRBD2 (5 bases). CDR1 SGHAT and CDR2 FQNNGV come from the germline V gene. The CDR3 sequence is 16 residues long. CDR3: CASSLDWASRDYEQYF. The CDR3 nucleotides read TGTGCCAGCAGCCTAGATTGGGCTAGCAGAGACTACGAGCAGTACTTC. Full variable domain (rest looked up from reference TRBV11-2 and TRBJ2-7): EAGVAQSPRYKIIEKRQSVAFWCNPISGHATLYWYQQILGQGPKLLIQFQNNGVVDDSQLPKDRFSAERLKGVDSTLKIQPAKLEDSAVYLCASSLDWASRDYEQYFGPGTRLTVT.

V and J are TRBV27 and TRBJ2-7; tentative D call: TRBD1 (5 bases). The CDR3 is made up of 14 amino acids. Per germline, CDR1 MNHEY and CDR2 SMNVEV (reference sequence). The V end lost 5 bases, the J end lost 0 bases, and 11 bases lay between the germline ends. The CDR3 nucleotides read TGTGCCAGCAGTCCCCTAGGGGCCTCCTACGAGCAGTACTTC. Its protein is CASSPLGASYEQYF.

The rearrangement joins TRBV27 to TRBJ2-1, with TRBD2 matching over 7 bases. Unmatched junction bases numbered 6, after V lost 3 bases and J lost 4 bases. CDR1 MNHEY and CDR2 SMNVEV come from the germline V gene (reference sequence). This CDR3 is 15 amino acids long. CDR3 bases: TGTGCCAGCAGTTTGTGGCTAGCGGATTACAATGAGCAGTTCTTC. It specifies CASSLWLADYNEQFF.

The chain joins TRBV27 to TRBJ1-4; no reliable D call. This CDR3 has 14 amino acids. V gave up 6 bases and J gave up 2 bases, with 10 bases separating them. The germline V gene encodes CDR1 MNHEY and CDR2 SMNVEV (reference sequence). The CDR3 spells CASRVGVTNEKLFF. DNA for the CDR3: TGTGCCAGCAGGGTCGGGGTGACTAATGAAAAACTGTTTTTT.

V gene TRBV10-1 combines with J gene TRBJ2-3, with no clear D. This CDR3 region has 15 residues. Trimming took off 6 bases at V and 0 bases at J, with 13 bases between the two ends. Germline CDR1 is WNHNN and CDR2 is SYGVQD (reference sequence). The CDR3 nucleotides read TGCGCCAGCAGCCAGACAAGTTCTAGCACAGATACGCAGTATTTT. Protein: CASSQTSSSTDTQYF.

The gene calls are TRBV5-8 and TRBJ1-5, with D unresolved. Trimming took off 2 bases at V and 3 bases at J, with 9 bases between the two ends. This CDR3 comprises 14 residues. CDR1 is SGHTS, CDR2 YDEGEE, per germline. In nucleotides, the CDR3 is TGTGCCAGCAGCTTTCGTGGGCCCAATCAGCCCCAGCATTTT. Its translation: CASSFRGPNQPQHF.

This sequence joins TRBV30 and TRBJ1-1; D remains unclear. There are 13 residues in the CDR3. Looked up from germline, CDR1 is GTSNPN and CDR2 is SVGIG (reference sequence). The V end was cut by 0 bases, the J end by 3 bases, with 8 bases between. The CDR3, as DNA: TGTGCCTGGAGTGTAAAAAGAGACACTGAAGCTTTCTTT. It is translated as CAWSVKRDTEAFF.

This chain uses TRBV28 with TRBJ2-5, with 12 bases fitting TRBD1. The CDR3 length is 19 residues. With V trimmed by 6 bases and J by 1 base, 15 bases remained unmatched. Germline loops: CDR1 MDHEN, CDR2 SYDVKM. CDR3 region: CASSRTGTGGGRPQETQYF. The CDR3 DNA reads TGTGCCAGCAGCCGCACCGGGACAGGGGGCGGCCGTCCCCAAGAGACCCAGTACTTC.

This sequence joins TRBV6-5 and TRBJ2-5, with 8 bases lining up with TRBD1. Germline V gene data show CDR1 as MNHEY and CDR2 as SVGAGI. The CDR3 is 12 residues long. V was clipped by 9 bases and J by 3 bases; unmatched bases: 3. CDR3 protein: CASRTGKETQYF. CDR3 nucleotide sequence: TGTGCCAGTCGGACAGGGAAAGAGACCCAGTACTTC.

This chain links TRBV10-1 with TRBJ1-2; D ambiguous. V was pared by 0 bases and J by 5 bases, with 7 bases between. The CDR3 has 13 amino acids. Germline V lookup: CDR1 WNHNN, CDR2 SYGVQD (reference sequence). The DNA for the CDR3 is TGCGCCAGCAGTGAGTCCGCAGGATATGGCTACACCTTC. Residues: CASSESAGYGYTF.

J is TRBJ1-2 and V is TRBV19, with 8 bases fitting TRBD1. From germline, CDR1 is LNHDA and CDR2 SQIVND (reference sequence). The length of the CDR3 is 15 residues. The J segment lost 4 bases and the V segment lost 3 bases, leaving 7 bases of the junction unmatched. CDR3 DNA: TGTGCCAGTAGTATCCTAGGACAGGGCGCCTATGGCTACACCTTC. Translating gives CASSILGQGAYGYTF.

The V gene is TRBV18, the J gene TRBJ2-2; 8 bases fit TRBD1. Germline CDR1 reads KGHSH; CDR2 reads LQKENI. This CDR3 spans 15 amino acids. V lost 4 bases to trimming and J lost 5 bases; unmatched junction nucleotides: 6. The CDR3 here is CASSRGQGSTGELFF. CDR3 coding DNA: TGTGCCAGCTCACGCGGACAGGGTTCAACCGGGGAGCTGTTTTTT.

This clone was observed a few times. This chain links TRBV18 with TRBJ1-1; 7 bases agree with TRBD1. CDR1 KGHSH and CDR2 LQKENI come from the germline V gene. V trimming: 4 bases; J trimming: 5 bases; junction bases outside the gene matches: 16. The CDR3 has 17 residues. CDR3 in DNA: TGTGCCAGCTCACTTACCGGGACAGTAAGCGGTGGTACTGAAGCTTTCTTT. Translating gives CASSLTGTVSGGTEAFF.

V is TRBV5-1 and J is TRBJ2-3; 7 bases are a match to TRBD2. In germline, CDR1 is SGHRS, CDR2 YFSETQ. V shed 0 bases, J shed 6 bases, and the junction held 7 bases outside the gene matches. The CDR3 covers 15 residues. The CDR3 region is CASSLEAGVRDTQYF. CDR3 DNA sequence: TGCGCCAGCAGCTTGGAGGCGGGAGTGCGGGATACGCAGTATTTT.

This clone was detected once. The V call is TRBV5-1, the J call TRBJ1-2; 9 nucleotides match TRBD1. The germline V gene has CDR1 SGHRS and CDR2 YFSETQ. CDR3 length equals 13 residues. V trimming: 4 bases; J trimming: 6 bases; junction bases outside the gene matches: 4. Here the CDR3 reads CASSLWTGDGYTF. CDR3 sequence (DNA): TGCGCCAGCAGCCTATGGACAGGGGATGGCTACACCTTC.

The gene calls are TRBV28 and TRBJ2-5; possible D gene TRBD1, 5 bases. The germline V gene encodes CDR1 MDHEN and CDR2 SYDVKM. Between the trimmed V and J ends, which lost 2 bases and 1 base, there was a span of 11 bases. The CDR3 is 15 residues long. CDR3 region: CASSLKGVVQETQYF. CDR3 nucleotide sequence: TGTGCCAGCAGTTTAAAAGGGGTAGTCCAAGAGACCCAGTACTTC.

The V call is TRBV11-1, the J call TRBJ1-3; D unresolved. The ends were cut back, 5 bases at V and 0 bases at J, with 8 bases in the middle. CDR3 length: 14 residues. CDR1 is SGHAT, CDR2 FQDESV, per germline (reference sequence). CDR3 nucleotides: TGTGCCAGCAGCCGCGATATCTCTGGAAACACCATATATTTT. As protein: CASSRDISGNTIYF.

This chain connects TRBV6-5 to TRBJ2-3; D gene uncertain. The CDR3 sequence is 13 residues long. V was clipped by 5 bases and J by 0 bases, with 6 bases between them. Germline CDR1 is MNHEY and CDR2 is SVGAGI. The CDR3 here is CASSADSTDTQYF. CDR3 in DNA: TGTGCCAGCAGTGCAGATAGCACAGATACGCAGTATTTT.

The rearrangement links TRBV11-1 to TRBJ1-2; D unclear. V was clipped by 2 bases and J by 7 bases, with 11 bases between them. Germline lookup yields CDR1 SGHAT and CDR2 FQDESV (reference sequence). The CDR3 is 13 amino acids. The CDR3 protein is CASSLTPMSGYTF. The CDR3 nucleotides read TGTGCCAGCAGCTTAACTCCTATGAGTGGCTACACCTTC.

Comments on this clone: This CDR3 is also generated by other DNA sequences in the sample. The chain couples TRBV5-4 to TRBJ2-7; the D gene is possibly TRBD1 (6 bases). The CDR3 runs to 15 residues. The V end was cut by 2 bases, the J end by 2 bases, with 14 bases between. The germline CDR1 and CDR2 sequences are SGHNT and YYREEE (reference sequence). CDR3 nucleotide sequence: TGTGCCAGCAGCTTCGGTACAGGGCCGCCCTACGAGCAGTACTTC. Amino acids: CASSFGTGPPYEQYF.